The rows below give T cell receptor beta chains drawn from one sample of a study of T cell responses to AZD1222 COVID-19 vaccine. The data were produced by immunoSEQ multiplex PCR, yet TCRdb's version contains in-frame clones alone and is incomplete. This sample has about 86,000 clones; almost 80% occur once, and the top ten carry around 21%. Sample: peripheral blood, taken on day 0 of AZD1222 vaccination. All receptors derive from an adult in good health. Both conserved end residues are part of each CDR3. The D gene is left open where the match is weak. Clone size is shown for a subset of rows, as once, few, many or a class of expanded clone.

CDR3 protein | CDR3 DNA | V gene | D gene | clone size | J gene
CASSIRTQGYEQYF | TGTGCCAGTAGTATTAGGACGCAAGGCTACGAGCAGTACTTC | TRBV19 | NA | NA | TRBJ2-7
CASNPSRGRATDTQYF | TGTGCCAGCAACCCCAGTCGTGGGAGGGCGACGGATACGCAGTATTTT | TRBV7-9 | TRBD2 | NA | TRBJ2-3
CASNGQGADEQYF | TGTGCCAGCAACGGACAGGGGGCTGACGAGCAGTACTTC | TRBV2 | TRBD1 | NA | TRBJ2-7
CASSISGTSARLEQFF | TGTGCCAGTAGTATATCAGGGACTAGCGCAAGACTAGAGCAGTTCTTC | TRBV19 | TRBD2 | NA | TRBJ2-1
CAIRSNREPYEQYF | TGTGCCATCAGAAGCAACAGGGAACCCTACGAGCAGTACTTC | TRBV10-3 | NA | few | TRBJ2-7
CASSLVGGSTEAFF | TGTGCCAGCAGTTTAGTTGGGGGAAGCACTGAAGCTTTCTTT | TRBV28 | NA | NA | TRBJ1-1
CASSPGTASNQPQHF | TGTGCCAGCAGCCCTGGGACGGCTAGCAATCAGCCCCAGCATTTT | TRBV7-9 | NA | few | TRBJ1-5
CASSFQGPTAQYF | TGTGCCAGCAGTTTCCAGGGACCTACGGCGCAGTACTTC | TRBV12-3/TRBV12-4 | NA | NA | TRBJ2-7
CASSLRLAANSNQPQHF | TGTGCCAGCAGCTTAAGATTGGCAGCAAATAGCAATCAGCCCCAGCATTTT | TRBV7-6 | NA | NA | TRBJ1-5
CASSPRTYSYEQYF | TGTGCCAGCAGCCCCCGGACTTATTCCTACGAGCAGTACTTC | TRBV9 | NA | NA | TRBJ2-7
CASSPQAIQGAFNSPLHF | TGTGCCAGCTCACCTCAAGCGATACAGGGGGCGTTTAATTCACCCCTCCACTTT | TRBV18 | TRBD1 | NA | TRBJ1-6
CATSRARVAGGGETQYF | TGTGCCACCAGCAGAGCTCGAGTAGCGGGAGGGGGTGAGACCCAGTACTTC | TRBV15 | TRBD2 | NA | TRBJ2-5
CASSGREARSYEQYF | TGTGCCAGCAGCGGGCGGGAGGCTCGCTCCTACGAGCAGTACTTC | TRBV21-1 | NA | many | TRBJ2-7
CASSLDREFYNEQFF | TGTGCCAGCAGCTTAGATCGGGAGTTCTACAATGAGCAGTTCTTC | TRBV7-9 | NA | NA | TRBJ2-1
CASSLGPGYEQYF | TGTGCCAGCAGCTTAGGCCCAGGTTACGAGCAGTACTTC | TRBV7-8 | NA | NA | TRBJ2-7
CASRTLAGGAADTQYF | TGTGCCAGTAGGACGTTAGCGGGAGGGGCGGCAGATACGCAGTATTTT | TRBV19 | TRBD2 | NA | TRBJ2-3
CASSQPGGRSGANVLTF | TGTGCCAGCAGCCAGCCGGGCGGTCGCTCTGGGGCCAACGTCCTGACTTTC | TRBV2 | NA | NA | TRBJ2-6
CASSIVLRNNEQFF | TGTGCCAGTAGTATAGTACTACGGAACAATGAGCAGTTCTTC | TRBV19 | NA | NA | TRBJ2-1
CASSPGNKAAFF | TGTGCCAGCAGCCCAGGGAACAAGGCGGCTTTCTTT | TRBV12-3/TRBV12-4 | NA | NA | TRBJ1-1
CASSSSGERGTQYF | TGCGCCAGCAGCTCCTCCGGTGAGAGGGGTACGCAGTATTTT | TRBV5-1 | NA | few | TRBJ2-3
CASSGNEQYF | TGTGCCAGCTCGGGTAACGAGCAGTACTTC | TRBV7-8 | NA | NA | TRBJ2-7
CASSVRSHPTPHGYTF | TGTGCCAGCAGCGTCCGGAGCCACCCGACCCCTCATGGCTACACCTTC | TRBV27 | NA | NA | TRBJ1-2
CASSRGGTGVSYEQYF | TGTGCCAGCAGCCGTGGAGGGACAGGGGTTTCCTACGAGCAGTACTTC | TRBV7-2 | TRBD1 | NA | TRBJ2-7
CATSRDGVNYGYTF | TGTGCCACCAGCCGGGACGGTGTTAACTATGGCTACACCTTC | TRBV15 | NA | NA | TRBJ1-2
CASRPRTGGFETQYF | TGTGCCAGCAGACCTAGGACAGGGGGCTTTGAGACCCAGTACTTC | TRBV11-2 | TRBD1 | NA | TRBJ2-5
CASSRLDTWNTEAFF | TGTGCCAGCAGCCGTCTCGACACCTGGAACACTGAAGCTTTCTTT | TRBV27 | NA | NA | TRBJ1-1
CAISERVTDTEAFF | TGTGCCATCAGTGAACGGGTTACGGACACTGAAGCTTTCTTT | TRBV10-3 | NA | NA | TRBJ1-1
CASSKDRGGGYTF | TGCGCCAGCAGCAAAGACAGGGGCGGTGGCTACACCTTC | TRBV5-1 | TRBD1 | NA | TRBJ1-2
CASSLGRGSSYNEQFF | TGTGCCAGCAGCTTAGGGCGAGGGAGCTCCTACAATGAGCAGTTCTTC | TRBV7-2 | NA | once | TRBJ2-1
CASSLSQSKSSPSSGYTF | TGTGCCAGCAGCTTGTCCCAGTCAAAATCGTCGCCCAGTAGTGGCTACACCTTC | TRBV5-5 | NA | NA | TRBJ1-2
CASSYSTGAMNTEAFF | TGTGCCAGCAGTTACTCGACAGGAGCTATGAACACTGAAGCTTTCTTT | TRBV6-6 | NA | NA | TRBJ1-1
CASSIGGRAGETQYF | TGTGCCAGTAGTATAGGCGGGAGGGCCGGGGAGACCCAGTACTTC | TRBV19 | TRBD2 | large | TRBJ2-5
CASSFPPVGNYGYTF | TGTGCCAGCAGTTTTCCTCCCGTCGGGAACTATGGCTACACCTTC | TRBV7-2 | NA | NA | TRBJ1-2
CASSQALSYNEQFF | TGTGCCAGCAGCCAAGCACTATCCTACAATGAGCAGTTCTTC | TRBV14 | NA | NA | TRBJ2-1
CAISGEGVLNQPQHF | TGTGCCATCAGTGGGGAGGGGGTCCTCAATCAGCCCCAGCATTTT | TRBV10-3 | NA | NA | TRBJ1-5
CASSQDDPGELFF | TGTGCCAGCAGCCAAGATGATCCCGGGGAGCTGTTTTTT | TRBV4-2 | NA | NA | TRBJ2-2
CATSRDPYAYEQYF | TGTGCCACCAGCAGAGATCCCTACGCCTACGAGCAGTACTTT | TRBV15 | NA | NA | TRBJ2-7
CASSLEGTGELFF | TGTGCCAGCAGTTTAGAGGGCACCGGGGAGCTGTTTTTT | TRBV12-3/TRBV12-4 | NA | once | TRBJ2-2
CASSLGGSGSYNEQFF | TGTGCCAGCAGCTTGGGCGGGAGTGGGTCCTACAATGAGCAGTTCTTC | TRBV5-4 | TRBD2 | NA | TRBJ2-1
CASSKAQGRNIYGYTF | TGTGCCAGCAGCAAAGCGCAGGGGCGGAACATCTATGGCTACACCTTC | TRBV21-1 | NA | NA | TRBJ1-2
CASSERGLAGGKYEQYF | TGCGCCAGCAGTGAGAGGGGGCTAGCGGGAGGTAAATACGAGCAGTACTTC | TRBV10-2 | TRBD2 | NA | TRBJ2-7
CASSDRQDRVPRSPLHF | TGTGCCAGCAGCGACCGACAGGACAGGGTACCCAGGTCACCCCTCCACTTT | TRBV7-2 | TRBD1 | NA | TRBJ1-6
CASSLWFGQPQHF | TGTGCCAGCAGTTTATGGTTTGGGCAGCCCCAGCATTTT | TRBV28 | NA | few | TRBJ1-5
CASSYPLAVYNEQFF | TGTGCCAGCAGTTACCCCCTAGCGGTCTACAATGAGCAGTTCTTC | TRBV6-2/TRBV6-3 | TRBD2 | few | TRBJ2-1
CATSRDLTGVNNEQFF | TGTGCCACCAGCAGAGACTTAACGGGAGTCAACAATGAGCAGTTCTTC | TRBV15 | NA | few | TRBJ2-1
CASGTGLAGANTGELFF | TGTGCCAGCGGTACGGGACTAGCGGGAGCCAACACCGGGGAGCTGTTTTTT | TRBV7-8 | TRBD2 | NA | TRBJ2-2